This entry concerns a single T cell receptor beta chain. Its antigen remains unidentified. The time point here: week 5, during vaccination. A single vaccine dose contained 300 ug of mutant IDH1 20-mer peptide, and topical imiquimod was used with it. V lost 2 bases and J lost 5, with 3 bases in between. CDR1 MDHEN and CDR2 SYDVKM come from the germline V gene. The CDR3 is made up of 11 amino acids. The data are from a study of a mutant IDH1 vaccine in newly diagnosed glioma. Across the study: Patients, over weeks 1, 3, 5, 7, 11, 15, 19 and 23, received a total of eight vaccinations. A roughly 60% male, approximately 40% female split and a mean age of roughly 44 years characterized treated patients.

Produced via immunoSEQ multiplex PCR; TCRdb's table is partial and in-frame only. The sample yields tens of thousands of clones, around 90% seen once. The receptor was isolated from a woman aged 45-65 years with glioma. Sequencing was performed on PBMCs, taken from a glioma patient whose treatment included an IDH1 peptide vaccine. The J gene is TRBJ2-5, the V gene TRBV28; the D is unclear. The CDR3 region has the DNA TGTGCCAGCAGTTTAGCGGAGACCCAGTACTTC. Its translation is CASSLAETQYF.